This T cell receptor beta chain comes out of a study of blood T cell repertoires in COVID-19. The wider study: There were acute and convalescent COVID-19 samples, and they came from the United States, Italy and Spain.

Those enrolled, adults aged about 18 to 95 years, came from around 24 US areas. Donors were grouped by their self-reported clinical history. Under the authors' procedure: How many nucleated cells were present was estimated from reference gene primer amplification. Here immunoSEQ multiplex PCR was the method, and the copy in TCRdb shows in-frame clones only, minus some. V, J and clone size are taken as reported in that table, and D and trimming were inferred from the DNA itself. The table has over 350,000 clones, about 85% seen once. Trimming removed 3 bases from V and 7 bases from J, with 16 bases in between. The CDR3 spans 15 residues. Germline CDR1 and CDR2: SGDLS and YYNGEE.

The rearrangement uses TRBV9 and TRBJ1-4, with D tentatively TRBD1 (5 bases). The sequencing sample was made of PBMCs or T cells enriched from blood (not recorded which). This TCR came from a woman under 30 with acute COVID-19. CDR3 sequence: CASSALVAGSEKLFF. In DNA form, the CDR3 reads TGTGCCAGCAGCGCCCTGGTGGCAGGGTCTGAAAAACTGTTTTTT.